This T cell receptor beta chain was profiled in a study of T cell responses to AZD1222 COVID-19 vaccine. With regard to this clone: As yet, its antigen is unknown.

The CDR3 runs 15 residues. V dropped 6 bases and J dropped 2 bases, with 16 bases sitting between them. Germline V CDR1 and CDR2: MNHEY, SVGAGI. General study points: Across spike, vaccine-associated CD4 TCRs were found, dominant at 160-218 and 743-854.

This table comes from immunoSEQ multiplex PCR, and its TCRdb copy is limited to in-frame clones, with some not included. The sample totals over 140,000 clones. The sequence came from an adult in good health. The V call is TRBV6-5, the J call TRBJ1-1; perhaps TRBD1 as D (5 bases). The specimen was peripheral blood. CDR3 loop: CASSPIDSSNTEAFF. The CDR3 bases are TGTGCCAGCAGCCCGATTGACAGCTCCAACACTGAAGCTTTCTTT.